A selection of T cell receptor beta chains follows, all from one sample in a study of blood T cell repertoires in COVID-19. Measured with immunoSEQ multiplex PCR; TCRdb has only the in-frame clones, and not every one. The data contain about 200,000 clones, 85% of them singletons. What was sequenced was peripheral blood. These receptors were taken from a man aged 60 to 69 with COVID-19, enrolled during active disease. CDR3s include the opening cysteine and the closing phenylalanine or tryptophan. The D gene is left open where the match is weak. Size is omitted from some rows. Given values are once, few, many or a class for expanded clones.

len: 16; abundance: NA; d_gene: TRBD2; j_gene: TRBJ2-3; v_gene: TRBV10-1; CDR3nt: TGCGCCAGCAGTGCGTATGGGGGAGGGCAAGGAGATACGCAGTATTTT; CDR3aa: CASSAYGGGQGDTQYF
len: 15; abundance: NA; d_gene: NA; j_gene: TRBJ1-6; v_gene: TRBV19; CDR3nt: TGTGCCAGTAGTATGGGAGGGTCCTATAATTCACCCCTCCACTTT; CDR3aa: CASSMGGSYNSPLHF
len: 14; abundance: NA; d_gene: NA; j_gene: TRBJ1-4; v_gene: TRBV7-9; CDR3nt: TGTGCCAGCAGCTTAGGGACAGTTAATGAAAAACTGTTTTTT; CDR3aa: CASSLGTVNEKLFF
len: 13; abundance: NA; d_gene: NA; j_gene: TRBJ2-7; v_gene: TRBV28; CDR3nt: TGTGCCAGCATGGGGGCAGCTAACTACGAGCAGTACTTC; CDR3aa: CASMGAANYEQYF
len: 13; abundance: NA; d_gene: NA; j_gene: TRBJ1-3; v_gene: TRBV18; CDR3nt: TGTGCCAGCTCACCTGGACTCATTAACACCATATATTTT; CDR3aa: CASSPGLINTIYF
len: 15; abundance: few; d_gene: NA; j_gene: TRBJ1-1; v_gene: TRBV19; CDR3nt: TGTGCCACCTCTACCTCGGTCAGGGTGGGCACTGAAGCTTTCTTT; CDR3aa: CATSTSVRVGTEAFF
len: 16; abundance: few; d_gene: TRBD1; j_gene: TRBJ1-6; v_gene: TRBV7-3; CDR3nt: TGTGCCAGCAGCCGAACAGGGGGCTCCACCGGTTCACCCCTCCACTTT; CDR3aa: CASSRTGGSTGSPLHF
len: 16; abundance: NA; d_gene: NA; j_gene: TRBJ2-1; v_gene: TRBV4-1; CDR3nt: TGCGCCAGCAGCCAAGCGTTCCGGGCAGGGGTCAATGAGCAGTTCTTC; CDR3aa: CASSQAFRAGVNEQFF
len: 14; abundance: NA; d_gene: NA; j_gene: TRBJ2-1; v_gene: TRBV5-1; CDR3nt: TGCGCCAGCAGCTCAGATCAGGGTTACAATGAGCAGTTCTTC; CDR3aa: CASSSDQGYNEQFF
len: 15; abundance: NA; d_gene: NA; j_gene: TRBJ1-4; v_gene: TRBV28; CDR3nt: TGTGCCAGCAGTAAACGGGGACAAGCTAATGAAAAACTGTTTTTT; CDR3aa: CASSKRGQANEKLFF
len: 16; abundance: NA; d_gene: TRBD2; j_gene: TRBJ2-1; v_gene: TRBV24-1; CDR3nt: TGTGCCACCAGTGATATTAGCGGGAGCCGGGTCAATGAGCAGTTCTTC; CDR3aa: CATSDISGSRVNEQFF
len: 14; abundance: NA; d_gene: NA; j_gene: TRBJ1-6; v_gene: TRBV19; CDR3nt: TGTGCCACCCAGGGGCAGTCCTATAATTCACCCCTCCACTTT; CDR3aa: CATQGQSYNSPLHF
len: 17; abundance: NA; d_gene: NA; j_gene: TRBJ2-3; v_gene: TRBV18; CDR3nt: TGTGCCAGCTCATGGGGTGTTGTTGGGGCGAGGACAGATACGCAGTATTTT; CDR3aa: CASSWGVVGARTDTQYF
len: 14; abundance: NA; d_gene: TRBD1; j_gene: TRBJ1-6; v_gene: TRBV29-1; CDR3nt: TGCAGCGTTGCGGGACAGGGGGGCAATTCACCCCTCCACTTT; CDR3aa: CSVAGQGGNSPLHF
len: 15; abundance: NA; d_gene: NA; j_gene: TRBJ2-3; v_gene: TRBV4-1; CDR3nt: TGCGCCAGCAGTCTAGATGGAGCTAGCACAGATACGCAGTATTTT; CDR3aa: CASSLDGASTDTQYF
len: 15; abundance: few; d_gene: TRBD2; j_gene: TRBJ2-1; v_gene: TRBV4-1; CDR3nt: TGCGCCAGCATGCCTAGCGGGAGGGCTGGCAATGAGCAGTTCTTC; CDR3aa: CASMPSGRAGNEQFF